Listed here are 20 T cell receptor beta chains from one sample, sequenced in a study of long-term antiretroviral therapy in people with HIV. Researchers report immunoSEQ v3.0 was run at survey level. Here immunoSEQ multiplex PCR was the method, and the copy in TCRdb shows in-frame clones only, minus some. The sample includes about 10,000 clones, about 81% of them seen just once. The material sequenced was unsorted PBMCs, taken 0.7 years after starting antiretroviral therapy. Receptor source: a man aged 35 to 55 with HIV.

The chain joins TRBV19 to TRBJ2-1; D may be TRBD1 (5 bases). Deletions cut 3 bases from V and 8 bases from J, with 20 bases between. Germline loops: CDR1 LNHDA, CDR2 SQIVND (reference sequence). The CDR3 is made up of 16 amino acids. For the CDR3, the DNA is TGTGCCAGTAGTATTCAGGGTCTCGGCACACTTTATGAGCAGTTCTTC. Translated: CASSIQGLGTLYEQFF. The full variable domain, in which reference TRBV19 and TRBJ2-1 provide the parts outside the CDR3, is DGGITQSPKYLFRKEGQNVTLSCEQNLNHDAMYWYRQDPGQGLRLIYYSQIVNDFQKGDIAEGYSVSREKKESFPLTVTSAQKNPTAFYLCASSIQGLGTLYEQFFGPGTRLTVL.

The V call is TRBV27, the J call TRBJ2-2; 7 bases match TRBD1. CDR3 size: 15 residues. V was pared by 6 bases and J by 7 bases, with 11 bases of the junction left unmatched. Looked up from germline, CDR1 is MNHEY and CDR2 is SMNVEV (reference sequence). Here the CDR3 DNA reads TGTGCCAGCAGGAGACAGGGCTCCCTTAGCGGGGAGCTGTTTTTT. As protein: CASRRQGSLSGELFF.

The chain has TRBV5-1 and TRBJ1-5, with no clear D. Germline lookup yields CDR1 SGHRS and CDR2 YFSETQ. CDR3 length: 16 residues. V shed 4 bases and J shed 1 base, with 15 bases lying between them. The CDR3 sequence is CASSLDGGDSNQPQHF. CDR3 nucleotide sequence: TGCGCCAGCAGCCTGGACGGAGGAGACAGCAATCAGCCCCAGCATTTT.

Relative to its sample, this clone is large (0.1 to 1%). The chain recombines TRBV4-1 with TRBJ2-7; possible D gene TRBD1, 5 bases. Trimming left V 1 base short and J 4 bases short, with 14 bases between. CDR1 is MGHRA, CDR2 YSYEKL, per germline. The CDR3 sequence is 15 residues long. The CDR3 region has the DNA TGCGCCAGCAGCCAAGGGAGTCAGGGCGGTTACGAGCAGTACTTC. Residues: CASSQGSQGGYEQYF.

The V call is TRBV27, the J call TRBJ1-1, with 12 nucleotides matching TRBD1. This CDR3 contains 17 residues. After removal of 3 bases from V and 1 base from J, the junction contained 6 bases not matched to a gene. Germline loops: CDR1 MNHEY, CDR2 SMNVEV (reference sequence). The CDR3 here is CASSFSAGQGANTEAFF. The CDR3 nucleotides are TGTGCCAGCAGTTTTTCCGCGGGACAGGGGGCGAACACTGAAGCTTTCTTT.

The V gene is TRBV7-6, the J gene TRBJ1-1; 8 bases map to TRBD1. The ends lost 1 base at V and 1 base at J; junction bases unmatched: 5. Germline loops: CDR1 SGHVS, CDR2 FNYEAQ. This CDR3 spans 16 amino acids. The CDR3 is CASSLGQGAGNTEAFF. The CDR3 region has the DNA TGTGCCAGCAGCTTAGGGCAGGGGGCGGGGAACACTGAAGCTTTCTTT.

The chain couples TRBV28 to TRBJ2-3; 7 bases map to TRBD2. The CDR3 length is 16 residues. The trim removed 5 bases at V and 3 bases at J, leaving 11 bases unmatched. Germline V gene lookup returns CDR1 MDHEN and CDR2 SYDVKM. CDR3 protein: CASSTSSSGPTDTQYF. CDR3 DNA: TGTGCCAGCAGTACCTCCAGTAGCGGGCCAACAGATACGCAGTATTTT.

The rearrangement uses TRBV12-5 and TRBJ2-2; 10 bases are a match to TRBD1. CDR1 is LGHNT, CDR2 FRNRAP, per germline. V was clipped by 6 bases and J by 9 bases; unmatched bases: 7. The CDR3 contains 14 residues. CDR3 amino acids: CASGPGQGKRELFF. The CDR3 DNA is TGTGCTAGTGGCCCGGGACAGGGGAAAAGGGAGCTGTTTTTT.

This rearrangement joins TRBV27 to TRBJ1-5; tentative D call: TRBD1 (6 bases). Germline lookup yields CDR1 MNHEY and CDR2 SMNVEV (reference sequence). The CDR3 has 14 amino acids. Trimming removed 5 bases from V and 5 bases from J, with 13 bases in between. The CDR3 reads CASSLRGWDQPQHF. For the CDR3, the DNA is TGTGCCAGCAGTCTCAGGGGTTGGGATCAGCCCCAGCATTTT.

This chain joins TRBV19 and TRBJ2-7; D unclear. Germline CDR1 and CDR2: LNHDA and SQIVND (reference sequence). CDR3 length equals 15 residues. V gave up 3 bases and J gave up 1 base, with 13 bases separating them. The CDR3 DNA reads TGTGCCAGTAGTATCGCCCACGACGCATCCTACGAGCAGTACTTC. Translation: CASSIAHDASYEQYF. The full variable domain, rest sourced from reference TRBV19 and TRBJ2-7, is DGGITQSPKYLFRKEGQNVTLSCEQNLNHDAMYWYRQDPGQGLRLIYYSQIVNDFQKGDIAEGYSVSREKKESFPLTVTSAQKNPTAFYLCASSIAHDASYEQYFGPGTRLTVT.

The chain recombines TRBV11-2 with TRBJ1-4; D unclear. The germline V gene encodes CDR1 SGHAT and CDR2 FQNNGV. The CDR3 covers 14 residues. Trimming shortened V by 0 bases and J by 4 bases, and 6 bases separated the two germline ends. This CDR3 reads CASSLERLNEKLFF. The DNA for the CDR3 is TGTGCCAGCAGCTTAGAACGGCTTAATGAAAAACTGTTTTTT. The full variable domain, in which reference TRBV11-2 and TRBJ1-4 provide the parts outside the CDR3, is EAGVAQSPRYKIIEKRQSVAFWCNPISGHATLYWYQQILGQGPKLLIQFQNNGVVDDSQLPKDRFSAERLKGVDSTLKIQPAKLEDSAVYLCASSLERLNEKLFFGSGTQLSVL.

Only one count was recorded for this clone. V is TRBV6-1 and J is TRBJ2-6; D gene ambiguous. The V gene's germline CDR1 is MNHNS and CDR2 SASEGT. The CDR3 covers 13 residues. The CDR3 nucleotides read TGTGCTTCACGGAGCTCTGGGGCCAACGTCCTGACTTTC. This translates into CASRSSGANVLTF.

This clone is medium-sized by share. Within the sample, other DNA sequences also encode this same CDR3. The chain is built from TRBV7-2 and TRBJ2-2; D call uncertain. Germline V CDR1 and CDR2: SGHTA, FQGNSA. This CDR3 contains 14 residues. The V end was cut by 0 bases, the J end by 2 bases, with 4 bases between. The CDR3 here is CASSLAVNTGELFF. CDR3 nucleotide sequence: TGTGCCAGCAGCTTAGCGGTCAACACCGGGGAGCTGTTTTTT. Together with reference TRBV7-2 and TRBJ2-2, the CDR3 gives the full variable domain: GAGVSQSPSNKVTEKGKDVELRCDPISGHTALYWYRQSLGQGLEFLIYFQGNSAPDKSGLPSDRFSAERTGGSVSTLTIQRTQQEDSAVYLCASSLAVNTGELFFGEGSRLTVL.

This sequence joins TRBV29-1 and TRBJ2-1; TRBD1 or TRBD2 may be the D gene (5 bases each). Germline lookup yields CDR1 SQVTM and CDR2 ANQGSEA. CDR3 length: 14 residues. V lost 5 bases and J lost 6, with 17 bases in between. The CDR3 coding sequence is TGCAGCGTTCCCTGGTTGGGGGTCGGCAATGAGCAGTTCTTC. Protein sequence: CSVPWLGVGNEQFF.

The V call is TRBV28, the J call TRBJ1-4; 10 nucleotides agree with TRBD1. The CDR3 has 14 residues. The germline V gene has CDR1 MDHEN and CDR2 SYDVKM. With 5 bases clipped from V and 9 bases from J, the junction kept 6 bases outside the gene matches. The CDR3 nucleotides read TGTGCCAGCAGTCCTCCGGGACAGGGGCAAAAACTGTTTTTT. Amino acid sequence: CASSPPGQGQKLFF. Drawing the rest from reference TRBV28 and TRBJ1-4, the complete variable domain is DVKVTQSSRYLVKRTGEKVFLECVQDMDHENMFWYRQDPGLGLRLIYFSYDVKMKEKGDIPEGYSVSREKKERFSLILESASTNQTSMYLCASSPPGQGQKLFFGSGTQLSVL.

V gene TRBV27 combines with J gene TRBJ2-2, with TRBD1 matching over 9 bases. V shed 3 bases and J 4 bases; nucleotides not matched to a gene: 9. Germline CDR1 reads MNHEY; CDR2 reads SMNVEV (reference sequence). The CDR3 extends over 17 amino acids. Written as DNA, the CDR3 is TGTGCCAGCAGTTTTAGTCACAGGGGGCTCGCCACCGGGGAGCTGTTTTTT. This encodes CASSFSHRGLATGELFF.

The V gene is TRBV9, the J gene TRBJ1-5; possible D gene TRBD1, 5 bases. Germline CDR1 and CDR2: SGDLS and YYNGEE. The V and J ends lost 0 bases and 2 bases respectively, with 6 bases between them. This CDR3 comprises 14 residues. The CDR3 loop is CASSVGGGNQPQHF. CDR3 bases: TGTGCCAGCAGCGTAGGAGGGGGCAATCAGCCCCAGCATTTT. The complete variable domain, with remaining parts taken from reference TRBV9 and TRBJ1-5, reads DSGVTQTPKHLITATGQRVTLRCSPRSGDLSVYWYQQSLDQGLQFLIQYYNGEERAKGNILERFSAQQFPDLHSELNLSSLELGDSALYFCASSVGGGNQPQHFGDGTRLSIL.

This chain uses TRBV5-1 with TRBJ1-4; TRBD1 matches 9 bases. This CDR3 is built from 17 residues. V lost 2 bases to trimming and J lost 2 bases; unmatched junction nucleotides: 7. Germline lookup yields CDR1 SGHRS and CDR2 YFSETQ. The CDR3 here is CASSFTPGQGTNEKLFF. The CDR3 DNA sequence: TGCGCCAGCAGCTTTACACCGGGACAGGGTACTAATGAAAAACTGTTTTTT.

This clone appeared once. The chain has TRBV30 and TRBJ2-1; 9 nucleotides match TRBD2. CDR3 length: 15 amino acids. Germline CDR1 and CDR2: GTSNPN and SVGIG (reference sequence). The ends lost 4 bases at V and 0 bases at J; junction bases unmatched: 4. This CDR3 reads CAWTFSGSSYNEQFF. Here the CDR3 DNA reads TGTGCCTGGACGTTTAGCGGGAGCTCCTACAATGAGCAGTTCTTC.

V and J are TRBV7-8 and TRBJ2-7; TRBD1 agrees at 8 bases. Per the germline V gene, CDR1 is SGHVS and CDR2 is FQNEAQ. J was trimmed by 8 bases and V by 2 bases; bases with no gene match: 8. This CDR3 has 14 amino acids. The CDR3 here is CASSLIGTGRQQYF. The CDR3, as DNA: TGTGCCAGCAGCTTAATTGGGACAGGAAGGCAGCAGTACTTC.